The 5 T cell receptor beta chains listed next were all sequenced from one sample in a study of CD8 T cells in ankylosing spondylitis (dated by TCRdb to the late 2010s). The library was made by 5' RACE. TCRdb names Illumina HiSeq 2500 as the instrument used. The public reads were run again by TCRdb, first through fastp at Q25 and then through MiXCR, and only productive beta chains were kept. CDR3 protein sequences are deduplicated, and each keeps its most common genes and DNA. The sample contains 80,000 to 100,000 distinct CDR3 sequences, just under 9% of them found a single time. Approximately 5.5% of the sample is taken by the ten largest. The sample consisted of blood, either unsorted or a sorted T cell fraction (not recorded which). The receptor set was obtained from a male donor with ankylosing spondylitis or in good health (not recorded which).

The sample holds a few counts of this clonotype. The chain couples TRBV12-3 or TRBV12-4 to TRBJ2-2; TRBD1 matches at 9 bases. The CDR3 length is 15 residues. V lost 7 bases, J lost 6 bases, and 9 bases stayed unmatched. This CDR3 is CASKPGQGGPGELFF. The CDR3 coding sequence is TGTGCCAGCAAACCGGGACAGGGAGGTCCCGGGGAGCTGTTTTTT.

This clonotype was counted ten times or more. V is TRBV7-9 and J is TRBJ1-2; TRBD1 is a possible D gene (6 bases). The CDR3 spans 12 residues. Trimming left V 2 bases short and J 10 bases short, with 11 bases between. Germline loops: CDR1 SEHNR, CDR2 FQNEAQ (reference sequence). For the CDR3, the DNA is TGTGCCAGCAGCTTACCGACAGGCTACTACACCTTC. Amino acids: CASSLPTGYYTF.

This clonotype was picked up many times. The chain combines TRBV5-1 with TRBJ2-3, with 8 bases matching TRBD2. The CDR3 has 14 residues. V lost 6 bases, J lost 5 bases, and 8 bases stayed unmatched. Germline lookup yields CDR1 SGHRS and CDR2 YFSETQ. For the CDR3, the DNA is TGCGCCAGCACCCCGGGGGGGCCGTTAGATACGCAGTATTTT. Translation: CASTPGGPLDTQYF.

This clonotype was counted at least ten times. The J gene is TRBJ2-5, the V gene TRBV12-3 or TRBV12-4; 7 bases are shared with TRBD2. This CDR3 region has 13 residues. Losses at the gene ends were 7 bases for V and 5 bases for J; bases not matched to a gene: 7. The CDR3 protein is CASTLGGVETQYF. DNA of the CDR3: TGTGCCAGCACCCTGGGAGGGGTTGAGACCCAGTACTTC.

This clonotype came up many times. At one end the junction does not follow the germline gene, possibly because of a read error. The V call is TRBV6-1, the J call TRBJ2-4; no clear D. From germline, CDR1 is MNHNS and CDR2 SASEGT. CDR3 length equals 12 residues. CDR3 in amino acids: CASSEAPDRWLF. In DNA form, the CDR3 reads TGTGCCAGCAGTGAAGCACCGGACCGGTGGTTGTTC.